This T cell receptor (beta chain) stems from a study of shared clonotypes between healthy human individuals. The run depth of the assay was deep. Method: immunoSEQ multiplex PCR; TCRdb's copy keeps in-frame clones and lacks some. Found here are over 850,000 clones, about 84% of them singletons; the top ten hold roughly 0.55%. V gave up 10 bases and J gave up 7 bases, with 21 bases separating them. This CDR3 has 13 residues. The germline gives CDR1 SGHRS, CDR2 YFSETQ. This clone occurred once. Antigen: not known. Study-wide results and limits: Although depth was large, rarefaction showed that sequencing of the sorted subsets was incomplete. Of the naive CD4 clonotypes, roughly 5% were shared across four donors.

A CD45RA-negative memory subset and a CD45RA+ naive subset were separated from the CD4+ cells. The sample was memory CD4+ T cells from PBMCs. As for subset: CD45RA-negative fraction. The source is a man aged 18 to 30 in good health. Some clones in this sample may be carry-over from other donors' samples. V usage is TRBV5-1 and J usage is TRBJ2-7; weak D call: TRBD1 (7 bases). The CDR3 DNA follows: TGCGCCTCTACGCAAGGAGGGGGCCGAGAGCAGTACTTC. Translating gives CASTQGGGREQYF.